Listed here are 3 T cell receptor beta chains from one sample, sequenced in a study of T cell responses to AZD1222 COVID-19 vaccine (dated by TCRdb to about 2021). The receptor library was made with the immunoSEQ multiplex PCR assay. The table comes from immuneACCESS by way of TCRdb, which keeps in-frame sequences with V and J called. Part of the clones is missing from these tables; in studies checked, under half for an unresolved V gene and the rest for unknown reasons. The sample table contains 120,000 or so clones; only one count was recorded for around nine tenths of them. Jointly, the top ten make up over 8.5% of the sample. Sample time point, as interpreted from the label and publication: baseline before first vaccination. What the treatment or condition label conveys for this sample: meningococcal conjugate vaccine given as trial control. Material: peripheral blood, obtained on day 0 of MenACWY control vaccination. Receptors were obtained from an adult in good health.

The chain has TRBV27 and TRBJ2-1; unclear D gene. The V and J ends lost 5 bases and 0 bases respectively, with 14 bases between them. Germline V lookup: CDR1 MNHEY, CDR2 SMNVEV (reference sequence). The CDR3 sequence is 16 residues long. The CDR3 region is CASSRFGAISYNEQFF. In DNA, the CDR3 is TGTGCCAGCAGTCGCTTCGGCGCCATCTCCTACAATGAGCAGTTCTTC.

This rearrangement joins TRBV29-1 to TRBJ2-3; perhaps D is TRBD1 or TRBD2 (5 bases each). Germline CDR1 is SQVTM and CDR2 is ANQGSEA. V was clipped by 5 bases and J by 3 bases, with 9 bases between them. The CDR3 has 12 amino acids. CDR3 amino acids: CSVMGDTDTQYF. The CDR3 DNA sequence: TGCAGCGTTATGGGGGATACAGATACGCAGTATTTT.

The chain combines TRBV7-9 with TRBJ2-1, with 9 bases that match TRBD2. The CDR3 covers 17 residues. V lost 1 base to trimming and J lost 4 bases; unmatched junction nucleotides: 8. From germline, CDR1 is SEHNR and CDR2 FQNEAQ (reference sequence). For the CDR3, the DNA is TGTGCCAGCAGCTTAGGACTCCGGCTAGCGGGGTACAATGAGCAGTTCTTC. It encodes CASSLGLRLAGYNEQFF.